Listed here are 21 T cell receptor beta chains from one sample, sequenced in a study of blood T cell repertoires in COVID-19 (dated by TCRdb to 2019 to 2021). Library preparation was by the immunoSEQ multiplex PCR assay. This is the immuneACCESS table as TCRdb keeps it, with only in-frame sequences that have V and J called. A part of the clones is gone; compared with another copy, unresolved V genes explain less than half, and the rest is unexplained. Recorded for this sample are more than 300,000 clones; just over 90% of them occurred a single time. The ten biggest clones cover around 0.86% of the sample. The specimen sequenced was PBMCs or T cells enriched from blood (not recorded which). These receptors were taken from a woman between 40 and 55 years old who had been exposed to COVID-19.

The chain employs TRBV3-1 (or the pseudogene TRBV3-2) and TRBJ1-1; D is unclear. Germline values: CDR1 LGHDT, CDR2 YNNKEL (reference sequence). The CDR3 runs 13 residues. The ends were cut back, 1 base at V and 8 bases at J, with 11 bases in the middle. CDR3 DNA sequence: TGTGCCAGCAGCCAAGTGGCGGGCCAAGAAGCTTTCTTT. It is translated as CASSQVAGQEAFF.

A note on this clone: At the DNA level, this CDR3 is encoded by other sequences in the same sample as well. This sequence joins TRBV7-2 and TRBJ1-1, with D perhaps TRBD1 (6 bases). Trimming took 4 bases from V and 2 from J, leaving 11 bases between them. Germline V gene lookup returns CDR1 SGHTA and CDR2 FQGNSA. This CDR3 has 14 amino acids. CDR3 region: CASSSRTENTEAFF. Written as DNA, the CDR3 is TGTGCCAGCAGCTCTCGGACAGAAAACACTGAAGCTTTCTTT.

The chain joins TRBV6-5 to TRBJ1-2, with D maybe TRBD1 (5 bases). The CDR3 runs to 12 residues. V was cut by 6 bases and J by 3 bases, with 8 bases left in between. Per germline, CDR1 MNHEY and CDR2 SVGAGI. CDR3 amino acids: CASRFRDYGYTF. The CDR3 DNA sequence: TGTGCCAGCAGGTTCAGGGACTATGGCTACACCTTC.

The chain uses TRBV7-9 and TRBJ1-3; perhaps TRBD1 as D (5 bases). CDR3 length equals 15 residues. The germline V and J ends were trimmed by 5 bases and 4 bases, with 15 bases remaining between them. CDR1 is SEHNR, CDR2 FQNEAQ, per germline (reference sequence). The CDR3 reads CASSPGLGPGNTIYF. The CDR3 bases are TGTGCCAGCAGCCCTGGTCTGGGGCCGGGAAACACCATATATTTT.

The CDR3 loop is CATSRKHTGSQPQHF. Written as DNA, the CDR3 is TGTGCCACCAGCAGAAAACACACAGGGTCCCAGCCCCAGCATTTT. The V gene is TRBV15, the J gene TRBJ1-5; tentatively, D is TRBD1 (6 bases). The V end lost 2 bases, the J end lost 7 bases, and 15 bases lay between the germline ends. The germline CDR1 and CDR2 sequences are LNHNV and YYDKDF (reference sequence). This CDR3 has 15 residues.

The table lists this clone with a count of one. This chain uses TRBV6-5 with TRBJ2-4; weak D call: TRBD1 (6 bases). The V end lost 0 bases, the J end lost 3 bases, and 9 bases lay between the germline ends. The length of the CDR3 is 15 residues. The germline CDR1 and CDR2 sequences are MNHEY and SVGAGI. This CDR3 reads CASSYSGRGKNIQYF. The CDR3 DNA follows: TGTGCCAGCAGTTACTCTGGCAGGGGCAAAAACATTCAGTACTTC.

The rearrangement links TRBV19 to TRBJ2-1; 13 bases match TRBD2. The trim removed 7 bases at V and 7 bases at J, leaving 10 bases unmatched. Looked up from germline, CDR1 is LNHDA and CDR2 is SQIVND (reference sequence). This CDR3 comprises 16 residues. In nucleotides, the CDR3 is TGTGCCAGTAAGAGACTAGCGGGAGGTGATTGGAATGAGCAGTTCTTC. This sequence encodes CASKRLAGGDWNEQFF.

A note on this clone: Other nucleotide sequences in the sample specify the same CDR3. The chain carries TRBV9 and TRBJ2-7; D is uncertain. Germline V CDR1 and CDR2: SGDLS, YYNGEE. V was trimmed by 0 bases and J by 0 bases, leaving 7 bases between them. The CDR3 is 14 residues long. CDR3 sequence (DNA): TGTGCCAGCAGCGTAGGAGCGAGCTCCTACGAGCAGTACTTC. This gives the protein CASSVGASSYEQYF.

As for this clone: The sample contains more than one DNA sequence encoding this CDR3. The chain is built from TRBV12-3 or TRBV12-4 and TRBJ1-1, with unresolved D. CDR3 length: 13 residues. The V end lost 3 bases, the J end lost 5 bases, and 10 bases lay between the germline ends. The CDR3 DNA reads TGTGCCAGCAGTTTTAAGGGAGGTACTGAAGCTTTCTTT. Its translation is CASSFKGGTEAFF.

The chain combines TRBV4-3 with TRBJ1-4; 10 bases fit TRBD1. After removal of 4 bases from V and 8 bases from J, the junction contained 4 bases not matched to a gene. CDR1 and CDR2 from the germline V gene are LGHNA and YSLEER. The CDR3 covers 14 residues. The CDR3 DNA is TGCGCCAGCAGCCCAGGGGACAGGGGCGAAAAACTGTTTTTT. Its protein is CASSPGDRGEKLFF.

The chain carries TRBV7-8 and TRBJ2-5, with TRBD1 as a possible D gene (6 bases). The V end was cut by 0 bases, the J end by 4 bases, with 18 bases between. Germline CDR1 and CDR2: SGHVS and FQNEAQ. The CDR3 is 17 amino acids. The CDR3 DNA reads TGTGCCAGCAGCTTAGCGCTAGGAGGAGCAGGGGCAGAGACCCAGTACTTC. It translates to CASSLALGGAGAETQYF.

This clone was counted between two and nine times. V and J are TRBV19 and TRBJ2-7, with a weak D call TRBD1 (5 bases). Germline CDR1 LNHDA, CDR2 SQIVND (reference sequence). This CDR3 is built from 14 residues. The V and J ends lost 0 bases and 2 bases respectively, with 8 bases between them. In DNA, the CDR3 is TGTGCCAGTAGTATAGATCAGGGTGCCTACGAGCAGTACTTC. Translating it yields CASSIDQGAYEQYF. Full variable domain (outside the CDR3, taken from reference TRBV19 and TRBJ2-7): DGGITQSPKYLFRKEGQNVTLSCEQNLNHDAMYWYRQDPGQGLRLIYYSQIVNDFQKGDIAEGYSVSREKKESFPLTVTSAQKNPTAFYLCASSIDQGAYEQYFGPGTRLTVT.

The J gene is TRBJ1-2, the V gene TRBV3-1 (or the pseudogene TRBV3-2), with 9 bases aligning to TRBD1. In germline, CDR1 is LGHDT, CDR2 YNNKEL (reference sequence). J gave up 1 base and V 7 bases, and 7 bases lay outside the gene matches. This CDR3 comprises 15 residues. CDR3 amino acids: CASTPGTGSNYGYTF. The CDR3 bases are TGTGCCAGCACTCCCGGGACAGGGAGTAACTATGGCTACACCTTC.

CDR3 nucleotides: TGTGCCAGCCGGAGAGAAGCGGGGGCCCCAGAGACCCAGTACTTC. Its translation is CASRREAGAPETQYF. This chain joins TRBV6-4 and TRBJ2-5; 8 bases match TRBD2. Losses at the gene ends were 8 bases for V and 4 bases for J; bases not matched to a gene: 12. The CDR3 length is 15 residues. Germline values: CDR1 MRHNA, CDR2 SNTAGT.

The chain combines TRBV5-5 with TRBJ1-1; maybe TRBD1 (5 bases). V gave up 4 bases and J gave up 6 bases, with 16 bases separating them. The CDR3 consists of 14 residues. Germline CDR1 reads SGHKS; CDR2 reads YYEKEE (reference sequence). CDR3 DNA sequence: TGTGCCAGCAGCCCTTACGGGGGGAATCCTGAAGCTTTCTTT. Translation gives CASSPYGGNPEAFF.

CDR3 protein: CASSPNDGGARRTFF. CDR3 bases: TGTGCCAGCAGCCCCAACGACGGGGGGGCAAGGAGGACTTTCTTT. The chain couples TRBV7-9 to TRBJ1-1, with D maybe TRBD1 (6 bases). CDR3 size: 15 residues. Germline CDR1 is SEHNR and CDR2 is FQNEAQ (reference sequence). V was clipped by 5 bases and J by 12 bases, with 25 bases between them.

The chain links TRBV4-1 to TRBJ2-1; TRBD2 matches 14 bases. Germline V gives CDR1 MGHRA, CDR2 YSYEKL. The J segment lost 13 bases and the V segment lost 1 base, leaving 3 bases of the junction unmatched. This CDR3 is built from 14 residues. CDR3 protein: CASSQAGTSGRQFF. Here the CDR3 DNA reads TGCGCCAGCAGCCAAGCTGGGACTAGCGGGAGACAGTTCTTC.

The V call is TRBV6-2 or TRBV6-3, the J call TRBJ2-3; unclear D gene. V lost 5 bases and J lost 6, with 12 bases in between. The CDR3 loop spans 13 amino acids. Germline assignment: CDR1 MNHEY and CDR2 SVGEGT. The CDR3 reads CASSGRFRDTQYF. DNA of the CDR3: TGTGCCAGCAGTGGGCGATTTCGGGATACGCAGTATTTT.

The gene calls are TRBV7-2 and TRBJ2-5; no clear D. Germline V lookup: CDR1 SGHTA, CDR2 FQGNSA. V lost 1 base to trimming and J lost 2 bases, with 17 bases between them. This CDR3 contains 17 residues. CDR3 nucleotides: TGTGCCAGCAGCTTAGTGTCCACTGGCGCCGGGCAAGAGACCCAGTACTTC. As protein: CASSLVSTGAGQETQYF.

V gene TRBV5-1 combines with J gene TRBJ2-2; D gene unclear. Trimming stripped 5 bases from V and 0 bases from J, with 14 bases between. This CDR3 is 16 amino acids long. The germline V gene encodes CDR1 SGHRS and CDR2 YFSETQ. In DNA, the CDR3 is TGCGCCAGCAGTTACAGTCTTAAATCGAACACCGGGGAGCTGTTTTTT. As protein: CASSYSLKSNTGELFF.

This chain joins TRBV5-1 and TRBJ1-2; 11 nucleotides agree with TRBD1. With V trimmed by 4 bases and J by 3 bases, 8 bases remained unmatched. Germline CDR1 reads SGHRS; CDR2 reads YFSETQ. The CDR3 runs 16 residues. CDR3: CASSQSGQGAYYGYTF. The CDR3 DNA reads TGCGCCAGCAGCCAATCCGGACAGGGGGCTTACTATGGCTACACCTTC.